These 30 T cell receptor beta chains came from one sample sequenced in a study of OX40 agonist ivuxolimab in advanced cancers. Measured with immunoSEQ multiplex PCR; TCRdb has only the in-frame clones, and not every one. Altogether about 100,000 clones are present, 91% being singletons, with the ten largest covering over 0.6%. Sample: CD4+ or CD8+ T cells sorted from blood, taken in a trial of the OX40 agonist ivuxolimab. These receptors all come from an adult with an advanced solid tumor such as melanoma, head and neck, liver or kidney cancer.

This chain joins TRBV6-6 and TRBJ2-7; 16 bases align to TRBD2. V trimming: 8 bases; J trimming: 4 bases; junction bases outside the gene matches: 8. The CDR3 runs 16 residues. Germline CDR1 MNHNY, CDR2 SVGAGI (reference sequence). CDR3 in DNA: TGTGCCAGCCGAGGGACTAGCGGGAGGGCTTTATACGAGCAGTACTTC. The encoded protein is CASRGTSGRALYEQYF.

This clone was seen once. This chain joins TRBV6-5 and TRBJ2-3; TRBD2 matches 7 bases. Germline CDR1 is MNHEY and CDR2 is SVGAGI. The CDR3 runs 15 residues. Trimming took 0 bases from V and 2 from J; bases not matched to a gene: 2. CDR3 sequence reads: CASSYSGGNTDTQYF. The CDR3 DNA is TGTGCCAGCAGTTACTCGGGGGGGAACACAGATACGCAGTATTTT.

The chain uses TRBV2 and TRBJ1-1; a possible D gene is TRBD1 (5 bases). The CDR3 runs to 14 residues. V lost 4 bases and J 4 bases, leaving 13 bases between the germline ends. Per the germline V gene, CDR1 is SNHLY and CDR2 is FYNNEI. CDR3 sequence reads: CASSAVQAGTEAFF. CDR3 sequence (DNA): TGTGCCAGCAGTGCCGTACAGGCGGGCACTGAAGCTTTCTTT.

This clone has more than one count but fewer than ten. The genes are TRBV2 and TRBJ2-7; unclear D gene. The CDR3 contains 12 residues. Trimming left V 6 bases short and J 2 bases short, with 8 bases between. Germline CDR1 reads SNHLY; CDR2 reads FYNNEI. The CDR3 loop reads CASRSPAYEQYF. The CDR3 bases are TGTGCCAGCAGGTCCCCGGCCTACGAGCAGTACTTC.

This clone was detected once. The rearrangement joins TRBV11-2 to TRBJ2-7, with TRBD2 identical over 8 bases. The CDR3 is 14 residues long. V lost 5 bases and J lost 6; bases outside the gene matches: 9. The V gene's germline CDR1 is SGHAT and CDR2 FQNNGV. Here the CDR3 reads CASSPTSGAAEQYF. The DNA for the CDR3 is TGTGCCAGCAGCCCCACTAGCGGCGCCGCCGAGCAGTACTTC.

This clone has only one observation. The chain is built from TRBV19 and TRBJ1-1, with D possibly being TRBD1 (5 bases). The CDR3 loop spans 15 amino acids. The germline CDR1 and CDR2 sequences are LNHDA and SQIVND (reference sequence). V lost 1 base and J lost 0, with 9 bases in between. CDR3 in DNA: TGTGCCAGTAGTATAGCGTCAGGGATGAACACTGAAGCTTTCTTT. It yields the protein CASSIASGMNTEAFF.

CDR3 nucleotide sequence: TGTGCCAGCAGCCCCCGGGAGGGGAGCAATCAGCCCCAGCATTTT. As protein: CASSPREGSNQPQHF. The chain uses TRBV7-8 and TRBJ1-5; TRBD1 is a possible D gene (5 bases). The CDR3 is made up of 15 amino acids. Germline V gene sequence: CDR1 SGHVS, CDR2 FQNEAQ. Trimming took off 5 bases at V and 1 base at J, with 12 bases between the two ends.

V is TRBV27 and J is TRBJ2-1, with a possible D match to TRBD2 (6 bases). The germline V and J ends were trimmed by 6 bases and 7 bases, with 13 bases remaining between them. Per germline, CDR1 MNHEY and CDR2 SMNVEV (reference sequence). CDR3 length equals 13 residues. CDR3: CASRRGRGNEQFF. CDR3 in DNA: TGTGCCAGCAGGCGGGGACGGGGGAATGAGCAGTTCTTC.

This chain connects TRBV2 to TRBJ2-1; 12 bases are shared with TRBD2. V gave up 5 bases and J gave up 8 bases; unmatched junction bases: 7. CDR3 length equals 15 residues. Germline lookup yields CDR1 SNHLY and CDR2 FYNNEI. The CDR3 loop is CASSIELAGGHEQFF. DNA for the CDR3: TGTGCCAGCAGTATAGAACTAGCGGGAGGCCATGAGCAGTTCTTC.

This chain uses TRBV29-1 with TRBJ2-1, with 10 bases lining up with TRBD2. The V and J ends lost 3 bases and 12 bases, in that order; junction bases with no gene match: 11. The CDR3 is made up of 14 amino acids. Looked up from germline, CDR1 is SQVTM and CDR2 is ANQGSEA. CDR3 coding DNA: TGCAGCGTTGATGGGTCTAGCGGGAGAAGGGGGCAGTTCTTC. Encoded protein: CSVDGSSGRRGQFF.

CDR3 amino acids: CAWSGTGLAGSYNEQFF. The CDR3 nucleotides read TGTGCCTGGAGTGGGACTGGACTAGCGGGATCGTACAATGAGCAGTTCTTC. The chain links TRBV30 to TRBJ2-1, with TRBD2 matching over 12 bases. The CDR3 spans 17 residues. The ends lost 1 base at V and 4 bases at J; junction bases unmatched: 8. Germline lookup yields CDR1 GTSNPN and CDR2 SVGIG (reference sequence).

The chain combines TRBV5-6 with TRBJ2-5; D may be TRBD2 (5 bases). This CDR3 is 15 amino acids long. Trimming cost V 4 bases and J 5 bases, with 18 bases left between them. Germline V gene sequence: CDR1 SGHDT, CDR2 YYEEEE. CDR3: CASSAGVVLSETQYF. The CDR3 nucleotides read TGTGCCAGCAGCGCCGGGGTCGTGCTGAGTGAGACCCAGTACTTC.

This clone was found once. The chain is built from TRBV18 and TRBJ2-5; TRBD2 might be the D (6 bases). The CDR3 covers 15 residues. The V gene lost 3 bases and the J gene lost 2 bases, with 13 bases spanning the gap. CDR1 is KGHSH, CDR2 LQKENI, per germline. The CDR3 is CASSPSDGGQETQYF. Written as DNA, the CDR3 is TGTGCCAGCTCACCCTCCGACGGGGGACAAGAGACCCAGTACTTC.

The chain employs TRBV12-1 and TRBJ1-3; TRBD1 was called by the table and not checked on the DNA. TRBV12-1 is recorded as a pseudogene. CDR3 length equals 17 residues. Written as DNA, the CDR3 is TGTGCCAGCAGCTGTTCGACAGGCGTCCTCTCTGGAAACACCATATATTTT. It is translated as CASSCSTGVLSGNTIYF.

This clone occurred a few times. CDR3 bases: TGTGCCAGTAGGCTAGCGGGAACCTACGAGCAGTACTTC. Translated, it gives CASRLAGTYEQYF. The chain recombines TRBV19 with TRBJ2-7, with 9 bases matching TRBD2. This CDR3 is built from 13 residues. V lost 6 bases and J lost 2; bases outside the gene matches: 2. Germline V lookup: CDR1 LNHDA, CDR2 SQIVND (reference sequence).

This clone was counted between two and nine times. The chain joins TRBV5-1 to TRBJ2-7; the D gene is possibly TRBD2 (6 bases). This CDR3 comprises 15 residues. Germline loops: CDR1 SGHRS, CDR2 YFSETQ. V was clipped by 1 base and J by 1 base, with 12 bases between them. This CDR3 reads CASSLNAGGSYEQYF. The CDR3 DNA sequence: TGCGCCAGCAGCTTGAATGCCGGGGGATCCTACGAGCAGTACTTC.

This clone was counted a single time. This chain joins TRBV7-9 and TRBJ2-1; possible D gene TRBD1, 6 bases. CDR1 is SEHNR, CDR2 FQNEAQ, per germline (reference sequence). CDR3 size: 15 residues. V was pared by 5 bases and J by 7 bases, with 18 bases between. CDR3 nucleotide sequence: TGTGCCAGCAGCGTCAGTCAGGGGTTTATGAATGAGCAGTTCTTC. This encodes CASSVSQGFMNEQFF.

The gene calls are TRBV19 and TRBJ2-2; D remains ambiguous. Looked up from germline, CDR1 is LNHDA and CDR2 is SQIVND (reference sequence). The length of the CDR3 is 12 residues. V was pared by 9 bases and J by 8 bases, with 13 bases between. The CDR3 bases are TGTGCCAGCCGCAGGCTTGAGGGGGAGCTGTTTTTT. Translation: CASRRLEGELFF. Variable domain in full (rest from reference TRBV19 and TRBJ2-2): DGGITQSPKYLFRKEGQNVTLSCEQNLNHDAMYWYRQDPGQGLRLIYYSQIVNDFQKGDIAEGYSVSREKKESFPLTVTSAQKNPTAFYLCASRRLEGELFFGEGSRLTVL.

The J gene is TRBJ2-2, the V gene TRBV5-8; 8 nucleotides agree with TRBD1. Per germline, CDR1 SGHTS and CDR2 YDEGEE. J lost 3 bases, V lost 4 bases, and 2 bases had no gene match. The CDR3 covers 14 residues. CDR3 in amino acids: CASSTGGHTGELFF. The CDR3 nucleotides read TGTGCCAGCAGCACAGGGGGTCACACCGGGGAGCTGTTTTTT.

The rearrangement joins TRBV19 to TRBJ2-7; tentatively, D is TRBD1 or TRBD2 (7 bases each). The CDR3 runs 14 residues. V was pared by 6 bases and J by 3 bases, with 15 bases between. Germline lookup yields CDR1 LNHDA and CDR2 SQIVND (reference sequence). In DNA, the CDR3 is TGTGCCAGTAGCCAACAGGGGAGGGGCTACGAGCAGTACTTC. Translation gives CASSQQGRGYEQYF.

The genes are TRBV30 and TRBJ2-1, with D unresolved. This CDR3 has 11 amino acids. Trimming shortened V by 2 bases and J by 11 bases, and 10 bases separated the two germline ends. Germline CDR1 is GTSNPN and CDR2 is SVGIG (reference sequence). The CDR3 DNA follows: TGTGCCTGGAGTATAATTGAGAAGCAGTTCTTC. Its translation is CAWSIIEKQFF.

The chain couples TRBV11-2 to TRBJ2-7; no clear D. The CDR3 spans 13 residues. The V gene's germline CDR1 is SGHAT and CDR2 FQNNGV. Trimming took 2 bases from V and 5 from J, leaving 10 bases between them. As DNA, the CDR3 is TGTGCCAGCAGCTTAAGTAGTCCCCACGAGCAGTACTTC. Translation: CASSLSSPHEQYF.

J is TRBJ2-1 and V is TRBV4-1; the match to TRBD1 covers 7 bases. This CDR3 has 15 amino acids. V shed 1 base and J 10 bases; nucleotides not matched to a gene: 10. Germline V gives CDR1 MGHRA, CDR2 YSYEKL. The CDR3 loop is CASSQVQTGYQEQFF. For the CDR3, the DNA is TGCGCCAGCAGCCAAGTGCAGACAGGGTATCAGGAGCAGTTCTTC.

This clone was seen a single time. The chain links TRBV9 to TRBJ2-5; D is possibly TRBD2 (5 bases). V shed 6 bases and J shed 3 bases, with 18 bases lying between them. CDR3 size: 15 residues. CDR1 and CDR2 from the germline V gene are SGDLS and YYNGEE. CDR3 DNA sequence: TGTGCCAGCACCCGAAGCGGAAGCGGCGAAGAGACCCAGTACTTC. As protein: CASTRSGSGEETQYF.

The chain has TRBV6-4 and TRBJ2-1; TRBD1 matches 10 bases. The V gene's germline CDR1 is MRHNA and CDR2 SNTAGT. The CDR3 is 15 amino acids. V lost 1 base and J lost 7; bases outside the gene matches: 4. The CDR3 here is CASSDFGTGANEQFF. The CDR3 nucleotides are TGTGCCAGCAGTGACTTCGGGACAGGGGCTAATGAGCAGTTCTTC.

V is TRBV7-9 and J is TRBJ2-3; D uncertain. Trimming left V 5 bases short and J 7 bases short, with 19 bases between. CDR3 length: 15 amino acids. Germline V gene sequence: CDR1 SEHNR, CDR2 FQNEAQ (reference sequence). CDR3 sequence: CASSLSLSTTNTQYF. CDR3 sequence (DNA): TGTGCCAGCAGCCTTAGCCTCTCCACGACAAATACGCAGTATTTT.

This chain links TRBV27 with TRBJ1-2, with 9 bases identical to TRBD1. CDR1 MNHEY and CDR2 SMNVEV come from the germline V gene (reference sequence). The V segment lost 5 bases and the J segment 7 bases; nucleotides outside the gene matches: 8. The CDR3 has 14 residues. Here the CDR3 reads CASSTDRGGGGYTF. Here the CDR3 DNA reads TGTGCCAGCAGTACGGACAGGGGAGGAGGTGGCTACACCTTC.

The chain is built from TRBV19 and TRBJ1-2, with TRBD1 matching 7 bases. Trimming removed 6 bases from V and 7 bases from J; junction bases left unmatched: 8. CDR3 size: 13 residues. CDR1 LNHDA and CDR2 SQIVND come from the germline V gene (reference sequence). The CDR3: CASSPTGSSGYTF. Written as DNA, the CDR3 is TGTGCCAGTAGCCCGACAGGGTCGAGTGGCTACACCTTC.

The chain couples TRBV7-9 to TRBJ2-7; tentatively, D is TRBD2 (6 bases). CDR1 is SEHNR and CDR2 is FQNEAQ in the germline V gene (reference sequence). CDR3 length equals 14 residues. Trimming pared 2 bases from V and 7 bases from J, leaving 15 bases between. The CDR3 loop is CASSLTSTVPEQYF. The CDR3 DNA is TGTGCCAGCAGCTTAACTAGCACTGTCCCAGAGCAGTACTTC.

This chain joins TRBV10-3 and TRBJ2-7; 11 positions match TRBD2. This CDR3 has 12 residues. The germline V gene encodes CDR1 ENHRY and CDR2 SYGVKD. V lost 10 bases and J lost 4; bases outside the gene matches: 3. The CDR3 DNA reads TGTGCCACCGGGACTAGCGGTTACGAGCAGTACTTC. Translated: CATGTSGYEQYF.